This T cell receptor (beta chain) was retrieved from a study of vaccination and CD4 T cells after COVID-19. Per the germline V gene, CDR1 is SGHRS and CDR2 is YFSETQ. This CDR3 is built from 15 residues. V lost 0 bases and J 4 bases, leaving 12 bases between the germline ends. Cultured CD4+ T cell DNA underwent sequencing with the Oncomine TCR Beta short-read assay. TCRdb redid the calling of the PCR reads with MiXCR, one entry per CDR3 protein. The top ten hold about 16% of the sample, which has 15,000 or so distinct CDR3 sequences, approximately 70% seen once. With regard to this clonotype: Antigen specificity is unknown.

As for treatment: roughly ten-day PBMC culture with coronavirus spike peptide pools or control peptides (ViraFEST assay). The receptor was derived from a human donor who had recovered from COVID-19. The rearrangement joins TRBV5-1 to TRBJ2-3; weak D call: TRBD1 (6 bases). Sequenced: CD4+ T cells from blood, cultured in vitro. CDR3 nucleotides: TGCGCCAGCAGCTTGGGGACAGTCGACGCAGATACGCAGTATTTT. Translated, it gives CASSLGTVDADTQYF.